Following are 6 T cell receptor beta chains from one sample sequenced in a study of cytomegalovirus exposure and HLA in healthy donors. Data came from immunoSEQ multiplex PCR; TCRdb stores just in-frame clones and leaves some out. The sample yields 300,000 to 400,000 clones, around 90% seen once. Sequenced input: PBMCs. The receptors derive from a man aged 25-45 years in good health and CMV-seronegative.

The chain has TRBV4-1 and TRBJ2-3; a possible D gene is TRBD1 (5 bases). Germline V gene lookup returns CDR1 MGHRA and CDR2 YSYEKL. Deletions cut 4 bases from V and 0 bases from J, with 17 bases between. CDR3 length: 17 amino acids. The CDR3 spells CASSPNLGPASTDTQYF. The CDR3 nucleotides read TGCGCCAGCAGCCCTAACCTGGGGCCAGCAAGCACAGATACGCAGTATTTT.

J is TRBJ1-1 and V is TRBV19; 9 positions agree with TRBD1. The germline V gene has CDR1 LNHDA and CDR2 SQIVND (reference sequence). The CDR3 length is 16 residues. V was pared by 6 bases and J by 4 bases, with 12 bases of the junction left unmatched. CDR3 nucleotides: TGTGCCAGTAGACGAAACCCGGGACAGGGTGGCACTGAAGCTTTCTTT. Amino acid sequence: CASRRNPGQGGTEAFF.

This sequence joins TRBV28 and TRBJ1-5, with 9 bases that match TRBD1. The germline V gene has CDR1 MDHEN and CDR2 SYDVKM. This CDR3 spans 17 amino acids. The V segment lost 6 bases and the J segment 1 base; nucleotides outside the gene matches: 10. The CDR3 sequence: CASRTDRGKLSNQPQHF. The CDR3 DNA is TGTGCCAGCAGAACAGACAGGGGGAAGTTGAGCAATCAGCCCCAGCATTTT.

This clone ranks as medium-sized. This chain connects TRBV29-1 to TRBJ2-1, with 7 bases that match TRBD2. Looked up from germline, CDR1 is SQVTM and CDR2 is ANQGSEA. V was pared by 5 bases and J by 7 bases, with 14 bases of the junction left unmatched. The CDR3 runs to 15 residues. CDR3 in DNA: TGCAGCGTTACCGTGGGCTCCTTGGGAGGGAATGAGCAGTTCTTC. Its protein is CSVTVGSLGGNEQFF.

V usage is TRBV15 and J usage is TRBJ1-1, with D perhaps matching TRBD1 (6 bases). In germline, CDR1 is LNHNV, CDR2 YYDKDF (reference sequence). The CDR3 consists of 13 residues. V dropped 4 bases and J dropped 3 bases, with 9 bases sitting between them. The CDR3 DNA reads TGTGCCACCAGCAACAGGGTGTACACTGAAGCTTTCTTT. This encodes CATSNRVYTEAFF.

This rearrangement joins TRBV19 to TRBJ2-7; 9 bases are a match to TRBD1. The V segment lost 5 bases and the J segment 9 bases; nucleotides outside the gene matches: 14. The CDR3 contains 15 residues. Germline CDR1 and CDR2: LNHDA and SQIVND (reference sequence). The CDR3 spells CASSPPGQGFTVQYF. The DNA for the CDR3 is TGTGCCAGTAGTCCTCCGGGACAGGGCTTTACGGTGCAGTACTTC.